This T cell receptor (beta chain) was identified in a study of OX40 agonist ivuxolimab in advanced cancers. The CDR3 contains 16 residues. J was trimmed by 4 bases and V by 4 bases; bases with no gene match: 5. Germline V gene sequence: CDR1 LGHNA, CDR2 YSLEER. Clones were sequenced by immunoSEQ multiplex PCR, and TCRdb holds only the in-frame ones, with some missing. The profile shows tens of thousands of clones, roughly 80% of them singletons. The receptor was isolated from an adult with an advanced solid tumor such as melanoma, head and neck, liver or kidney cancer. The chain carries TRBV4-3 and TRBJ2-3; 13 bases match TRBD2. The sample consisted of CD4+ or CD8+ T cells sorted from blood, taken in a trial of the OX40 agonist ivuxolimab. The CDR3 region is CASSPGLAGASDTQYF. The CDR3 DNA follows: TGCGCCAGCAGCCCAGGACTAGCGGGAGCTTCAGATACGCAGTATTTT.